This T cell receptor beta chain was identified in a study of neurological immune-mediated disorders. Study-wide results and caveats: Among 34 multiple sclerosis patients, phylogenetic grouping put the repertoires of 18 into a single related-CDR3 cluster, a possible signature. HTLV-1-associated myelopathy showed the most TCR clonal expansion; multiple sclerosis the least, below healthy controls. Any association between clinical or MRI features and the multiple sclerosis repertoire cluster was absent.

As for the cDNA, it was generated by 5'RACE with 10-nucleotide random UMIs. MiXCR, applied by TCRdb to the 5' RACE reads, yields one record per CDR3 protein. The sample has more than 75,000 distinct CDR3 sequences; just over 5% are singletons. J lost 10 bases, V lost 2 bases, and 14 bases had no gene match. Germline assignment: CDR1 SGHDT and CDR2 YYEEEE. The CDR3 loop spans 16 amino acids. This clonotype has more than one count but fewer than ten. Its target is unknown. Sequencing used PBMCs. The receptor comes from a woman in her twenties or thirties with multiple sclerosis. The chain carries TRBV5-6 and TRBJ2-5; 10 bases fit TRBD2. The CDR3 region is CASSLELAGTQGGQYF. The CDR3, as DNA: TGTGCCAGCAGCTTAGAACTAGCGGGAACGCAAGGGGGCCAGTACTTC.